This note documents a single TCR beta chain sequence. Its antigen is unknown. TCRdb's copy holds only in-frame clones and misses some; the assay was immunoSEQ multiplex PCR. Found here are some 2,000,000 clones, around 95% of them singletons; the top ten hold roughly 0.13%. This entry comes from a study of shared clonotypes between healthy human individuals. V dropped 4 bases and J dropped 0 bases, with 8 bases sitting between them. CDR1 LNHDA and CDR2 SQIVND come from the germline V gene (reference sequence). The CDR3 is 14 amino acids. Study-wide findings and caveats: In having few donors, the study represented limited genetic and exposure-history diversity.

This sequence joins TRBV19 and TRBJ2-3; D tentatively fits TRBD1 or TRBD2 (5 bases each). The receptor's source is a young man in good health. Sequencing used naive CD4+ T cells sorted from blood. Subset described: CD45RA+ positively selected. The CDR3 here is CASSRDVSTDTQYF. The CDR3 DNA reads TGTGCCAGTAGTAGGGACGTAAGCACAGATACGCAGTATTTT.